The 26 T cell receptor beta chains listed next were all sequenced from one sample in a study of blood T cells in healthy people across ages. A second PCR of roughly 7 to 11 cycles used a sample-barcoded 5' primer and a J-beta primer mix. TCRdb redid the calling of the 5' RACE reads with MiXCR, one entry per CDR3 protein. The table includes around 970,000 distinct CDR3 sequences, approximately 50% detected once. Sequencing was performed on blood. Every receptor here comes from a woman aged 55-69 years in good health.

This clonotype was seen only a few times. The V gene is TRBV25-1, the J gene TRBJ2-7; no definite D call. This CDR3 contains 13 residues. CDR1 and CDR2 from the germline V gene are MGHDK and SYGVNS. Trimming cost V 0 bases and J 3 bases, with 6 bases left between them. DNA for the CDR3: TGTGCCAGCAGTGAATATGCAAGCTACGAGCAGTACTTC. It codes for CASSEYASYEQYF.

The chain links TRBV20-1 to TRBJ2-5; 8 bases agree with TRBD2. The J call is in doubt because the DNA end fits TRBJ2-7 better. CDR1 is DFQATT, CDR2 SNEGSKA, per germline (reference sequence). There are 15 residues in the CDR3. The chain's CDR3 is CSARDLGGASYEQYF. CDR3 DNA sequence: TGCAGTGCTAGAGATCTCGGGGGGGCATCCTACGAGCAGTACTTC.

This clonotype was picked up a small number of times. This chain uses TRBV29-1 with TRBJ2-5; 11 bases align to TRBD2. The better agreement between TRBJ2-7 and the DNA end casts doubt on the J call. The CDR3 consists of 14 residues. The V gene's germline CDR1 is SQVTM and CDR2 ANQGSEA. CDR3 sequence: CSVDTGTSGYEQYF. DNA of the CDR3: TGCAGCGTTGATACCGGGACTAGCGGCTACGAGCAGTACTTC.

V and J are TRBV28 and TRBJ2-3; D remains ambiguous. In germline, CDR1 is MDHEN, CDR2 SYDVKM. CDR3 size: 17 residues. Trimming stripped 5 bases from V and 4 bases from J, with 22 bases between. DNA for the CDR3: TGTGCCAGCAGTGCCCCTTTTGGCGCCCTTATGTCAGATACGCAGTATTTT. Its protein is CASSAPFGALMSDTQYF.

This clonotype came up a few times. V usage is TRBV5-8 and J usage is TRBJ1-4; 9 nucleotides agree with TRBD1. Germline lookup yields CDR1 SGHTS and CDR2 YDEGEE. V shed 0 bases and J 4 bases; nucleotides not matched to a gene: 1. CDR3 length equals 15 residues. CDR3 sequence (DNA): TGTGCCAGCAGCTTGGGGGACAGGGTTAATGAAAAACTGTTTTTT. Translating gives CASSLGDRVNEKLFF.

The V call is TRBV7-9, the J call TRBJ2-2; D possibly corresponds to TRBD2 (6 bases). In germline, CDR1 is SEHNR, CDR2 FQNEAQ (reference sequence). This CDR3 contains 18 residues. V was pared by 5 bases and J by 1 base, with 20 bases between. The CDR3 loop is CASSPVLSGVRNTGELFF. CDR3 DNA sequence: TGTGCCAGCAGCCCCGTGCTTTCGGGAGTACGGAACACCGGGGAGCTGTTTTTT.

This clonotype was seen more than once but under ten times. V usage is TRBV12-5 and J usage is TRBJ2-4, with 11 bases identical to TRBD1. Judging by the DNA end, TRBJ2-5 fits better; the J call may be wrong. The germline V gene has CDR1 LGHNT and CDR2 FRNRAP. The CDR3 is made up of 15 amino acids. CDR3 protein: CASGTGTGGEETQYF. The CDR3 DNA is TGTGCTAGTGGCACCGGGACAGGGGGAGAAGAGACCCAGTACTTC.

V is TRBV3-1 and J is TRBJ2-2; 7 bases are a match to TRBD1. Germline CDR1 is LGHDT and CDR2 is YNNKEL (reference sequence). V trimming: 4 bases; J trimming: 3 bases; junction bases outside the gene matches: 8. The CDR3 runs to 16 residues. The CDR3 DNA sequence: TGTGCCAGCAGCCCCCAACAGGGGCTGTACACCGGGGAGCTGTTTTTT. Translation gives CASSPQQGLYTGELFF.

The rearrangement uses TRBV6-2 or TRBV6-3 and TRBJ2-6; unclear D gene. Trimming pared 2 bases from V and 2 bases from J, leaving 4 bases between. The CDR3 contains 14 residues. Germline assignment: CDR1 MNHEY and CDR2 SVGEGT. DNA of the CDR3: TGTGCCAGCAGTTACCCTACTGGGGCCAACGTCCTGACTTTC. This codes for CASSYPTGANVLTF.

The chain uses TRBV6-1 and TRBJ2-6, with a weak D call TRBD1 (5 bases). The CDR3 has 16 residues. Germline V gene lookup returns CDR1 MNHNS and CDR2 SASEGT. V lost 4 bases and J 2 bases, leaving 12 bases between the germline ends. CDR3 DNA: TGTGCCAGCAGTGGCCCCTCCAGGGCTGGGGCCAACGTCCTGACTTTC. Translating gives CASSGPSRAGANVLTF.

The V gene is TRBV20-1, the J gene TRBJ1-5, with unresolved D. The germline V and J ends were trimmed by 0 bases and 8 bases, with 14 bases remaining between them. This CDR3 comprises 14 residues. Germline V gene sequence: CDR1 DFQATT, CDR2 SNEGSKA (reference sequence). The CDR3 DNA reads as TGCAGTGCTAGAGACATCGGGAGCTTCGAGCCCCAGCATTTT. It translates to CSARDIGSFEPQHF.

CDR3 residues: CASSLGLNYNEQFF. DNA for the CDR3: TGTGCCAGCAGCCTGGGACTCAACTACAATGAGCAGTTCTTC. This chain links TRBV14 with TRBJ2-1, with a weak D call TRBD2 (6 bases). V was cut by 4 bases and J by 3 bases, with 10 bases left in between. From germline, CDR1 is SGHDN and CDR2 FVKESK. CDR3 length equals 14 residues.

This clonotype was seen only a few times. The chain combines TRBV4-1 with TRBJ1-1, with TRBD1 matching over 11 bases. The CDR3 has 17 residues. With V trimmed by 2 bases and J by 2 bases, 7 bases remained unmatched. Germline CDR1 and CDR2: MGHRA and YSYEKL. The CDR3 DNA is TGCGCCAGCAGCCAAAGGACAGGGGGCGTAGGAAACACTGAAGCTTTCTTT. Translating gives CASSQRTGGVGNTEAFF.

This clonotype was recorded once. The chain links TRBV27 to TRBJ2-1, with 13 bases aligning to TRBD2. CDR1 and CDR2 from the germline V gene are MNHEY and SMNVEV (reference sequence). Trimming took 5 bases from V and 7 from J; bases not matched to a gene: 8. The CDR3 runs 16 residues. The CDR3 nucleotides are TGTGCCAGCAGTCTCGGGACTAGCGGGATTGCAAATGAGCAGTTCTTC. Translating gives CASSLGTSGIANEQFF.

The chain carries TRBV12-5 and TRBJ2-1; D is perhaps TRBD2 (6 bases). The CDR3 covers 12 residues. Trimming cost V 4 bases and J 9 bases, with 10 bases left between them. Germline CDR1 and CDR2: LGHNT and FRNRAP. In DNA, the CDR3 is TGTGCTAGTGGTTCAGCGGGCGGTGAGCAGTTCTTC. Translation: CASGSAGGEQFF. The full variable domain, rest sourced from reference TRBV12-5 and TRBJ2-1, is DARVTQTPRHKVTEMGQEVTMRCQPILGHNTVFWYRQTMMQGLELLAYFRNRAPLDDSGMPKDRFSAEMPDATLATLKIQPSEPRDSAVYFCASGSAGGEQFFGPGTRLTVL.

This clonotype was seen a few times. The chain joins TRBV5-1 to TRBJ2-7; D is possibly TRBD2 (6 bases). Trimming cost V 5 bases and J 0 bases, with 15 bases left between them. The CDR3 has 15 residues. Germline CDR1 SGHRS, CDR2 YFSETQ. The CDR3 loop reads CASRISGESSYEQYF. DNA of the CDR3: TGCGCCAGCAGGATTAGCGGAGAAAGCTCCTACGAGCAGTACTTC.

This chain joins TRBV5-1 and TRBJ2-3; 8 nucleotides match TRBD2. This CDR3 is 16 amino acids long. V trimming: 0 bases; J trimming: 2 bases; junction bases outside the gene matches: 5. The germline V gene has CDR1 SGHRS and CDR2 YFSETQ. DNA of the CDR3: TGCGCCAGCAGCTTGGCGACCGGGAGGGCCACAGATACGCAGTATTTT. Its protein product is CASSLATGRATDTQYF.

This clonotype has just a few counts. V is TRBV7-6 and J is TRBJ2-7; the D is unclear. The CDR3 runs to 13 residues. Germline-derived CDR1 and CDR2 are SGHVS and FNYEAQ. V lost 5 bases to trimming and J lost 3 bases, with 11 bases between them. CDR3 loop: CASSKDGLYEQYF. CDR3 coding DNA: TGTGCCAGCAGCAAGGACGGGCTCTACGAGCAGTACTTC.

V is TRBV12-3 or TRBV12-4 and J is TRBJ2-7, with D perhaps matching TRBD1 (5 bases). The CDR3 has 14 amino acids. Trimming took 3 bases from V and 3 from J, leaving 12 bases between them. The CDR3 loop reads CASSLSQGNYEQYF. DNA for the CDR3: TGTGCCAGCAGTTTGAGTCAGGGCAACTACGAGCAGTACTTC.

The chain carries TRBV5-5 and TRBJ2-1, with D perhaps TRBD2 (5 bases). Germline loops: CDR1 SGHKS, CDR2 YYEKEE (reference sequence). V was pared by 1 base and J by 10 bases, with 12 bases between. The CDR3 contains 13 residues. DNA for the CDR3: TGTGCCAGCAGCTTGCAAATTAGCGAGGAGCAGTTCTTC. This translates into CASSLQISEEQFF.

V gene TRBV28 combines with J gene TRBJ2-7; 7 positions agree with TRBD1. The length of the CDR3 is 15 residues. Germline V CDR1 and CDR2: MDHEN, SYDVKM. Trimming cost V 5 bases and J 2 bases; bases outside gene matches: 9. As DNA, the CDR3 is TGTGCCAGCAGTGCCTCAGGGGGATTGACCTACGAGCAGTACTTC. Its translation: CASSASGGLTYEQYF.

This clonotype was observed once. CDR3 sequence reads: CASSEARTVEKLFF. CDR3 coding DNA: TGTGCCAGCAGTGAAGCTCGGACCGTTGAAAAACTGTTTTTT. The genes are TRBV6-1 and TRBJ1-4; no clear D gene. Looked up from germline, CDR1 is MNHNS and CDR2 is SASEGT. This CDR3 region has 14 residues. Trimming removed 0 bases from V and 7 bases from J, with 9 bases in between.

A word on this clonotype: One junction end disagrees with the germline gene, perhaps due to a read error. The V call is TRBV9, the J call TRBJ2-5; perhaps TRBD2 as D (6 bases). With the DNA end fitting TRBJ2-7 better, the J assignment may be wrong. The germline V gene has CDR1 SGDLS and CDR2 YYNGEE. The CDR3 extends over 14 amino acids. This CDR3 reads CASSVGWGDSEQYF. CDR3 in DNA: TGTGCCAGCAGTGTAGGGTGGGGGGACTCCGAGCAGTACTTC.

V and J are TRBV4-2 and TRBJ2-1; 8 bases are shared with TRBD2. V gave up 4 bases and J gave up 7 bases; unmatched junction bases: 15. Germline V gene data show CDR1 as LGHNA and CDR2 as YNFKEQ. The CDR3 length is 17 residues. Here the CDR3 DNA reads TGTGCCAGCAGCCGAGATCCGCTTCGACTAGCGAGTAATGAGCAGTTCTTC. It translates to CASSRDPLRLASNEQFF.

The chain carries TRBV7-2 and TRBJ2-3, with no clear D. The ends were cut back, 4 bases at V and 4 bases at J, with 12 bases in the middle. CDR3 length: 14 residues. The V gene's germline CDR1 is SGHTA and CDR2 FQGNSA. CDR3 amino acids: CASSSPQRADTQYF. In DNA form, the CDR3 reads TGTGCCAGCAGCTCCCCCCAACGGGCAGATACGCAGTATTTT.

The J gene is TRBJ2-1, the V gene TRBV3-1, with 11 bases lining up with TRBD2. Losses at the gene ends were 7 bases for V and 4 bases for J; bases not matched to a gene: 12. The V gene's germline CDR1 is LGHDT and CDR2 YNNKEL (reference sequence). The CDR3 length is 17 residues. CDR3 coding DNA: TGTGCCAGCACCAACTTAGCGGGGGGGGTGGGGTACAATGAGCAGTTCTTC. Translating gives CASTNLAGGVGYNEQFF.